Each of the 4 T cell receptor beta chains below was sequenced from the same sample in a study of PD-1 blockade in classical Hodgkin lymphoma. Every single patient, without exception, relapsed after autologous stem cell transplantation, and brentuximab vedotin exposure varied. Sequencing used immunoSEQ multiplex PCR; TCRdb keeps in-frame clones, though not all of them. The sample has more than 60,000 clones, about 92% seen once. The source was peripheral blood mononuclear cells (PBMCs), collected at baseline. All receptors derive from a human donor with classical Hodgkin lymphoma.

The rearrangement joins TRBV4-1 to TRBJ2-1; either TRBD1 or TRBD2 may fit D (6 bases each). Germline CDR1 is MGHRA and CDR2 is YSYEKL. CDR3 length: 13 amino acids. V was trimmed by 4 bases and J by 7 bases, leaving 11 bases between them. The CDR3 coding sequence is TGCGCCAGCAGCCGAGGGGGGCTAAATGAGCAGTTCTTC. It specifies CASSRGGLNEQFF.

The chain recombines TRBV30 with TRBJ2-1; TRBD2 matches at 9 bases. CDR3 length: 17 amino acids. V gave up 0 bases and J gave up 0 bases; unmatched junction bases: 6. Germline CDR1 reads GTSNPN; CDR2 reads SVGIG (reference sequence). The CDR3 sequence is CAWSVTSGLSSYNEQFF. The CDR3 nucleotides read TGTGCCTGGAGTGTGACTAGCGGTCTGAGCTCCTACAATGAGCAGTTCTTC. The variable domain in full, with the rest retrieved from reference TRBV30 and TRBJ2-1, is SQTIHQWPATLVQPVGSPLSLECTVEGTSNPNLYWYRQAAGRGLQLLFYSVGIGQISSEVPQNLSASRPQDRQFILSSKKLLLSDSGFYLCAWSVTSGLSSYNEQFFGPGTRLTVL.

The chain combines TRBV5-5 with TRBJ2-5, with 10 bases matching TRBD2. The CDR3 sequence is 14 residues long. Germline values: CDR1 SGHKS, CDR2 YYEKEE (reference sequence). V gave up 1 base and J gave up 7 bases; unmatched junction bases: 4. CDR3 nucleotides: TGTGCCAGCAGCTTGCCTAGCGGGGGTGGGACCCAGTACTTC. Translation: CASSLPSGGGTQYF.

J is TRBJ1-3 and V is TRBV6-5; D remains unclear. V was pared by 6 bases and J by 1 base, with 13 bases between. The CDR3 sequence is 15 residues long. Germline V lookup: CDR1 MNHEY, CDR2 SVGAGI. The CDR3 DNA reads TGTGCCAGCAGCCCGACGGTTGGGTCTGGAAACACCATATATTTT. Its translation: CASSPTVGSGNTIYF.